The T cell receptor (beta chain) under discussion was sequenced for a study of shared clonotypes between healthy human individuals. Replicate PCRs from sorted subsets contained roughly 190 ng DNA, which is approximately 30,000 T cell genomes. Libraries were prepared by immunoSEQ multiplex PCR; TCRdb keeps only in-frame clonotypes and omits some of them. Found here are around 2,000,000 clones, roughly 95% of them singletons; the top ten hold about 1.1%. As for this clone: The identical CDR3 is also encoded by other nucleotide sequences in the sample.

CD45RO-negative CD8 cells positively selected for CCR7 made up the naive population, which excluded terminally differentiated effector memory CD45RA+ cells. Healthy and HIV-negative, the adult donors had no recent acute infections or vaccinations. V was cut by 1 base and J by 6 bases, with 11 bases left in between. This CDR3 region has 13 residues. Looked up from germline, CDR1 is SGHDT and CDR2 is YYEEEE. The sequenced material came from naive CD8+ T cells sorted from blood. The chain recombines TRBV5-6 with TRBJ2-7, with TRBD1 as a possible D gene (6 bases). This TCR derives from a man aged 18-30 years in good health. The CDR3 here is CASSLSGAGEQYF. The CDR3 bases are TGTGCCAGCAGCTTGTCAGGGGCCGGCGAGCAGTACTTC.